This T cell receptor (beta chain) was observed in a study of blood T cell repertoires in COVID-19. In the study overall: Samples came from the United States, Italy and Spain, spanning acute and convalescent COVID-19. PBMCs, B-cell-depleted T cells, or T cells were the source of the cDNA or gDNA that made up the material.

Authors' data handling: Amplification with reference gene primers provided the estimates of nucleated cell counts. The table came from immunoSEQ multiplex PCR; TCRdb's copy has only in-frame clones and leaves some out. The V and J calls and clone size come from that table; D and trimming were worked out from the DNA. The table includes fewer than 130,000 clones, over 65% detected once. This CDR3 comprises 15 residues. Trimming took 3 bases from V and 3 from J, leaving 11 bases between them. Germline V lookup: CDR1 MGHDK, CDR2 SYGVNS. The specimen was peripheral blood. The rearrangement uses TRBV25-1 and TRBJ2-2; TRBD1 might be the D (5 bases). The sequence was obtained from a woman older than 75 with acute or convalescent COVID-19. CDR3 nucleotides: TGTGCCAGCAGTGATGATGGGGCCTACACCGGGGAGCTGTTTTTT. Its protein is CASSDDGAYTGELFF.